The 24 T cell receptor beta chains in this list originate from one sample, sequenced in a study of T cells in women clearing cervical HPV infection. Only in-frame clones appear in the TCRdb table, and some are missing; sequencing was by immunoSEQ multiplex PCR. The sample data list 19,000 or so clones. Sequenced material: blood buffy coat. These receptors came from a woman between 18 and 70 years old with a cervical HPV16 infection that either progressed to CIN3+ or cleared (not recorded which).

As for this clone: The CDR3 end falls 3 residues outside the read, so it is completed with the germline J gene. The J gene is TRBJ2-5, the V gene TRBV2; D not certain. CDR1 is SNHLY, CDR2 FYNNEI, per germline. The CDR3 has 15 residues. V dropped 4 bases and J dropped 2 bases, with 14 bases sitting between them. The CDR3 DNA, read in part, is TGTGCCAGCAGTGCTGTAGGGTCAACACAAGAGACC. Translating gives CASSAVGSTQET. The complete CDR3 reads CASSAVGSTQETQYF.

This clone shows up as medium-sized (0.01 to 0.1%) by frequency. The read comes to an end 3 residues before the CDR3 does, leaving the germline J gene to fill in the end. The chain carries TRBV14 and TRBJ1-1; D gene ambiguous. Trimming cost V 4 bases and J 0 bases, with 9 bases left between them. CDR3 size: 14 residues. Germline CDR1 is SGHDN and CDR2 is FVKESK. CDR3 bases read: TGTGCCAGCAGCCCACAGACGGTGAACACTGAA. This gives the protein CASSPQTVNTE. The full CDR3 protein reads CASSPQTVNTEAFF. Filled out from reference TRBV14 and TRBJ1-1, the complete variable domain reads EAGVTQFPSHSVIEKGQTVTLRCDPISGHDNLYWYRRVMGKEIKFLLHFVKESKQDESGMPNNRFLAERTGGTYSTLKVQPAELEDSGVYFCASSPQTVNTEAFFGQGTRLTVV.

With respect to this clone: The read ends 3 residues before the CDR3 terminus; that terminus is restored from the germline J gene. The V call is TRBV7-2, the J call TRBJ1-5; 9 bases are shared with TRBD1. The CDR3 has 15 amino acids. The trim removed 7 bases at V and 6 bases at J, leaving 10 bases unmatched. Germline V lookup: CDR1 SGHTA, CDR2 FQGNSA. The CDR3 loop reads CASNRRGQGIQPQHF. Partial CDR3 DNA: TGTGCCAGCAATCGTAGGGGACAGGGAATTCAGCCC. The whole variable domain, remainder taken from reference TRBV7-2 and TRBJ1-5, is GAGVSQSPSNKVTEKGKDVELRCDPISGHTALYWYRQSLGQGLEFLIYFQGNSAPDKSGLPSDRFSAERTGGSVSTLTIQRTQQEDSAVYLCASNRRGQGIQPQHFGDGTRLSIL.

Worth noting for this clone: The sequence runs out 3 residues before the end of the CDR3; the remainder is reconstructed from the germline J gene. The chain couples TRBV19 to TRBJ1-5; D possibly corresponds to TRBD1 (6 bases). V lost 5 bases, J lost 4 bases, and 24 bases lay in between. Germline CDR1 reads LNHDA; CDR2 reads SQIVND (reference sequence). The CDR3 is 18 residues long. The CDR3 region is CASSFSARGTGSNQPQHF. The DNA read from the CDR3 is TGTGCCAGTAGTTTTTCAGCGAGGGGAACAGGGAGTAATCAGCCC.

With respect to this clone: Read data end 3 residues before the CDR3 end; the end is taken from the germline J gene. The chain couples TRBV6-1 to TRBJ2-7; the match to TRBD2 covers 9 bases. V dropped 3 bases and J dropped 3; count of bases not matched to a gene: 9. Germline V lookup: CDR1 MNHNS, CDR2 SASEGT. The CDR3 runs to 16 residues. Partial CDR3 DNA: TGTGCCAGCAGTGAGTTAGCGGGGGCCGGGGGCTACGAG. Translated: CASSELAGAGGYE. The CDR3 in its entirety is CASSELAGAGGYEQYF.

Details on this clone: The read stops 3 residues short of the end of the CDR3; the missing end is completed from the germline J gene. V gene TRBV30 combines with J gene TRBJ2-3; D not resolved. V was clipped by 2 bases and J by 1 base, with 7 bases between them. Looked up from germline, CDR1 is GTSNPN and CDR2 is SVGIG (reference sequence). The CDR3 has 13 residues. CDR3 region: CAWSRGRTDTQYF. The covered CDR3 bases are TGTGCCTGGAGTCGTGGCCGCACAGATACG.

Of note for this clone: The read halts 3 residues ahead of the CDR3 end, with the missing end drawn from the germline J gene. V and J are TRBV5-4 and TRBJ1-1, with TRBD1 identical over 7 bases. Germline CDR1 reads SGHNT; CDR2 reads YYREEE (reference sequence). The CDR3 sequence is 14 residues long. V gave up 0 bases and J gave up 1 base; unmatched junction bases: 0. CDR3 region: CASSLDRGNTEAFF. The part of the CDR3 DNA that was read is TGTGCCAGCAGCTTGGACAGGGGGAACACTGAA.

As concerns this clone: From the germline J gene comes the end of the CDR3, since the read stops 3 residues before it. V usage is TRBV7-8 and J usage is TRBJ1-5; TRBD1 agrees at 10 bases. This CDR3 contains 16 residues. J lost 5 bases, V lost 4 bases, and 8 bases had no gene match. Germline CDR1 and CDR2: SGHVS and FQNEAQ. The CDR3: CASSSQADRGDQPQHF. The covered CDR3 bases are TGTGCCAGCAGCTCTCAAGCGGACAGGGGGGATCAGCCC.

CDR3 DNA, as far as it was read: TGTGCCAGCAAAGGCCTTCACTATGGC. It specifies CASKGLHYG. In full, the CDR3 is CASKGLHYGYTF. The chain couples TRBV2 to TRBJ1-2; D not certain. Coverage ceases 3 residues before the CDR3 finishes, and the germline J gene fills in the end. Germline assignment: CDR1 SNHLY and CDR2 FYNNEI. Deletions cut 7 bases from V and 3 bases from J, with 9 bases between. The CDR3 runs 12 residues.

A word on this clone: The DNA ends 3 residues before the CDR3 does, and the rest of the CDR3 is filled in from the germline J gene. This chain links TRBV30 with TRBJ1-2; 8 bases match TRBD1. The CDR3 is 13 residues long. The germline V gene encodes CDR1 GTSNPN and CDR2 SVGIG (reference sequence). V lost 6 bases, J lost 2 bases, and 5 bases stayed unmatched. The sequenced part of the CDR3 DNA is TGTGCCTGCCCCGGACAGGGAAACTATGGC. This translates into CACPGQGNYG. The CDR3 in its entirety is CACPGQGNYGYTF.

Comments on this clone: From the germline J gene comes the end of the CDR3, since the read stops 3 residues before it. The chain employs TRBV19 and TRBJ2-1; possible D gene TRBD2, 5 bases. Trimming shortened V by 1 base and J by 2 bases, and 9 bases separated the two germline ends. Germline CDR1 reads LNHDA; CDR2 reads SQIVND (reference sequence). CDR3 length: 15 amino acids. CDR3 DNA, as far as it was read: TGTGCCAGTAGTATAGGAGGGCTCCCCTACAATGAG. Protein sequence: CASSIGGLPYNE. The CDR3 as a whole reads CASSIGGLPYNEQFF.

Concerning this clone: Sequencing ends 3 residues short of the CDR3 end; the germline J gene provides the rest. The chain joins TRBV19 to TRBJ1-2, with 7 bases matching TRBD1. Germline V gene data show CDR1 as LNHDA and CDR2 as SQIVND (reference sequence). CDR3 length: 15 residues. The V segment lost 3 bases and the J segment 4 bases; nucleotides outside the gene matches: 8. The CDR3 is CASSIAGQVLYGYTF. The part of the CDR3 DNA that was read is TGTGCCAGTAGTATTGCTGGACAGGTGCTCTATGGC.

Comments on this clone: The missing CDR3 end, 3 residues past where the read stops, is filled in from the germline J gene. This rearrangement joins TRBV11-3 to TRBJ1-1, with D possibly being TRBD1 (5 bases). The CDR3 is made up of 13 amino acids. Germline V gives CDR1 SGHNT, CDR2 YENEEA. Trimming removed 4 bases from V and 4 bases from J, with 10 bases in between. The part of the CDR3 DNA that was read is TGTGCCAGCAGCTCGGGGGGTAGCACTGAA. Translation gives CASSSGGSTE. The complete CDR3 sequence is CASSSGGSTEAFF.

Concerning this clone itself: The read falls 3 residues short of the CDR3 end, and the missing part is taken from the germline J gene. V is TRBV20-1 and J is TRBJ2-5; 7 bases map to TRBD2. V trimming: 1 base; J trimming: 1 base; junction bases outside the gene matches: 9. The CDR3 consists of 16 residues. The germline gives CDR1 DFQATT, CDR2 SNEGSKA (reference sequence). Incomplete CDR3 DNA: TGCAGTGCTAGAGTGGCAGCGGGGCACGTCCAAGAGACC. This translates into CSARVAAGHVQET. The whole CDR3 reads CSARVAAGHVQETQYF.

Details on this clone: The CDR3 extends 3 residues past the end of the read, so its final part is completed from the germline J gene. The V and J genes are TRBV20-1 and TRBJ2-7, with TRBD1 as a possible D gene (5 bases). Between the trimmed V and J ends, which lost 0 bases and 2 bases, there was a span of 11 bases. This CDR3 contains 14 residues. Germline V CDR1 and CDR2: DFQATT, SNEGSKA (reference sequence). CDR3 region: CSARDRQRAYEQYF. Incomplete CDR3 DNA: TGCAGTGCTAGAGATAGACAGCGAGCCTACGAG.

To note about this clone: The missing CDR3 end, 3 residues past where the read stops, is filled in from the germline J gene. The chain has TRBV6-1 and TRBJ2-7; TRBD1 might be the D (6 bases). Germline lookup yields CDR1 MNHNS and CDR2 SASEGT. This CDR3 contains 14 residues. Trimming took 3 bases from V and 3 from J, leaving 12 bases between them. The sequenced CDR3 bases are TGTGCCAGCAGTGACGTAGGGGGTATCTACGAG. Translation: CASSDVGGIYE. The whole CDR3 protein reads CASSDVGGIYEQYF.

Points on this clone: The read gets to within 3 residues of the CDR3 end, and the germline J gene fills in the rest. The chain joins TRBV12-3 or TRBV12-4 to TRBJ1-6, with a tentative D call TRBD1 (6 bases). The CDR3 sequence is 13 residues long. Trimming shortened V by 3 bases and J by 10 bases, and 10 bases separated the two germline ends. CDR3 bases read: TGTGCCAGCAGTTTGATCAGGGGATCACCC. Amino acid sequence: CASSLIRGSP. The CDR3 as a whole reads CASSLIRGSPLHF.

For this clone: The CDR3 is cut off 3 residues early in the read; its end comes from the germline J gene. The V gene is TRBV2, the J gene TRBJ1-1; D may be TRBD1 (5 bases). The CDR3 extends over 11 amino acids. CDR1 SNHLY and CDR2 FYNNEI come from the germline V gene. V dropped 6 bases and J dropped 6 bases, with 8 bases sitting between them. Incomplete CDR3 DNA: TGTGCCAGCAGCCCACAGGCTGAA. Residues: CASSPQAE. The whole CDR3 is CASSPQAEAFF.

Note on this clone: Sequencing ends 3 residues short of the CDR3 end; the germline J gene provides the rest. The V and J genes are TRBV7-2 and TRBJ2-3, with D possibly TRBD2 on 7 matching bases. The CDR3 spans 14 residues. V dropped 3 bases and J dropped 3 bases, with 10 bases sitting between them. Germline values: CDR1 SGHTA, CDR2 FQGNSA. CDR3 residues: CASSLGGATDTQYF. The CDR3 bases that were read are TGTGCCAGCAGCTTGGGGGGGGCGACAGATACG.

With respect to this clone: The read terminates 3 residues ahead of where the CDR3 ends, so the germline J gene completes it. V and J are TRBV20-1 and TRBJ2-1, with 10 bases identical to TRBD2. Looked up from germline, CDR1 is DFQATT and CDR2 is SNEGSKA (reference sequence). This CDR3 is 15 amino acids long. V dropped 0 bases and J dropped 4; count of bases not matched to a gene: 3. Incomplete CDR3 DNA: TGCAGTGCTAGAGACGGACTAGCGGAATACAATGAG. It specifies CSARDGLAEYNE. The CDR3 reads in full as CSARDGLAEYNEQFF.

Comment on this clone: The sequence runs out 3 residues before the end of the CDR3; the remainder is reconstructed from the germline J gene. V usage is TRBV20-1 and J usage is TRBJ1-5; 10 nucleotides line up with TRBD1. The CDR3 covers 15 residues. Germline assignment: CDR1 DFQATT and CDR2 SNEGSKA (reference sequence). J lost 7 bases, V lost 5 bases, and 11 bases had no gene match. CDR3: CSAVTGTGERQPQHF. The part of the CDR3 DNA that was read is TGCAGTGCTGTGACCGGGACAGGGGAGAGGCAGCCC.

Turning to this clone: The read finishes 3 residues shy of the CDR3 end, and the germline J gene is used to complete it. This sequence joins TRBV20-1 and TRBJ1-6; D gene uncertain. With 6 bases removed from V and 1 base from J, the gap between germline ends came to 10 bases. CDR1 is DFQATT and CDR2 is SNEGSKA in the germline V gene (reference sequence). This CDR3 comprises 14 residues. Partial CDR3 DNA: TGCAGTGCCCGCGTGAGATCCTATAATTCACCC. It is translated as CSARVRSYNSP. The entire CDR3 is CSARVRSYNSPLHF.

The part of the CDR3 DNA that was read is TGTGCCAGCACCATACAAGAGAACACTGAA. It yields the protein CASTIQENTE. The whole CDR3 protein reads CASTIQENTEAFF. The chain employs TRBV2 and TRBJ1-1; D is undetermined. With the read ending 3 residues before the CDR3 end, the germline J gene is used to fill in that end. The CDR3 has 13 amino acids. V was trimmed by 7 bases and J by 1 base, leaving 10 bases between them. The germline V gene encodes CDR1 SNHLY and CDR2 FYNNEI. Looking up the rest from reference TRBV2 and TRBJ1-1 gives the full variable domain: EPEVTQTPSHQVTQMGQEVILRCVPISNHLYFYWYRQILGQKVEFLVSFYNNEISEKSEIFDDQFSVERPDGSNFTLKIRSTKLEDSAMYFCASTIQENTEAFFGQGTRLTVV.

About this clone itself: The CDR3 extends 3 residues past the end of the read, so its final part is completed from the germline J gene. J is TRBJ2-7 and V is TRBV7-9; 7 bases map to TRBD1. V was pared by 5 bases and J by 0 bases, with 1 base of the junction left unmatched. Germline V gives CDR1 SEHNR, CDR2 FQNEAQ (reference sequence). The CDR3 runs 13 residues. The CDR3 bases that were read are TGTGCCAGCAGCCGGGACAGCTCCTACGAG. Translated: CASSRDSSYE. The whole CDR3 region reads CASSRDSSYEQYF.